This T cell receptor beta chain stems from a study of shared clonotypes between healthy human individuals. Clones were sequenced by immunoSEQ multiplex PCR, and TCRdb holds only the in-frame ones, with some missing. This sample yields approximately 2.5 million clones, of which approximately 92% are seen a single time; under 0.15% belongs to the top ten. This clone has only one observation. Germline V lookup: CDR1 MNHNY, CDR2 SVGAGI (reference sequence). This CDR3 contains 16 residues. V shed 2 bases and J 4 bases; nucleotides not matched to a gene: 7. The chain combines TRBV6-6 with TRBJ2-7; 11 positions match TRBD2. The sample comprised naive CD4+ T cells sorted from blood. Specified subset: CD45RA+ positively selected. The clonotype comes from a man between 18 and 29 years old in good health. For the CDR3, the DNA is TGTGCCAGCAGTTACCCGCAAACTAGCGGGAGTTACGAGCAGTACTTC. Amino acid sequence: CASSYPQTSGSYEQYF.